These 4 T cell receptor beta chains were all obtained from the same sample, sequenced in a study of tumor-infiltrating lymphocytes in primary liver carcinoma. Using a constant-region primer together with ProtoScript II reverse transcriptase, TCR beta cDNA was made from 500 to 650 ng of total RNA. Three nested multiplex PCR rounds of slightly modified ARM-PCR generated TCR beta libraries. Each of the first two PCR rounds ran roughly 9 cycles with TRBV1-TRBV30 forward and C-beta reverse primers. Each CDR3 protein is one row after TCRdb ran MiXCR on the multiplex PCR reads. Altogether some 130,000 distinct CDR3 sequences are present, about two thirds being singletons, with the ten largest covering roughly 7.3%. Total RNA and DNA came together from about 21-30 mg of bulk tissue without cell sorting. The specimen sequenced was tumor-adjacent normal liver tissue. These receptors originate from a woman aged 55-70 years with primary liver carcinoma and hepatitis B virus infection.

In the case of this clonotype: A junction end diverges from the germline sequence, so it may reflect a read error. This rearrangement joins TRBV5-6 to TRBJ2-7, with 7 bases that match TRBD2. Germline V lookup: CDR1 SGHDT, CDR2 YYEEEE. The CDR3 totals 13 residues. The CDR3 is CTSNSGTIYEQYF. Here the CDR3 DNA reads TGTACCAGCAACTCCGGGACTATCTACGAGCAGTACTTC.

A word on this clonotype: This could be a read error, since a much larger clone is one nucleotide away. This chain links TRBV7-2 with TRBJ2-7; 9 bases align to TRBD1. V lost 5 bases and J lost 6; bases outside the gene matches: 11. This CDR3 has 15 amino acids. Per germline, CDR1 SGHTA and CDR2 FQGNSA. This CDR3 is CASSLQDRGVCEQYF. CDR3 bases: TGTGCCAGCAGCCTCCAGGACAGGGGAGTCTGCGAGCAGTACTTC.

On this clonotype itself: Compared with germline, one end of the junction differs, possibly owing to a read error. The CDR3: CASSSVSPLNTETFF. The CDR3 DNA follows: TGTGCCAGTAGCTCCGTATCCCCTCTGAACACTGAAACTTTCTTT. V is TRBV7-9 and J is TRBJ1-1; D call uncertain. The length of the CDR3 is 15 residues. Germline lookup yields CDR1 SEHNR and CDR2 FQNEAQ (reference sequence).

A note on this clonotype: With a much larger clone just one base away, this may be a read error. CDR3 sequence: CAWSPWYMNTEAFF. The CDR3 DNA is TGTGCCTGGAGTCCGTGGTATATGAACACTGAAGCTTTCTTT. This chain joins TRBV30 and TRBJ1-1; D remains unclear. The CDR3 consists of 14 residues. Germline V CDR1 and CDR2: GTSNPN, SVGIG (reference sequence). V was pared by 2 bases and J by 0 bases, with 10 bases between.